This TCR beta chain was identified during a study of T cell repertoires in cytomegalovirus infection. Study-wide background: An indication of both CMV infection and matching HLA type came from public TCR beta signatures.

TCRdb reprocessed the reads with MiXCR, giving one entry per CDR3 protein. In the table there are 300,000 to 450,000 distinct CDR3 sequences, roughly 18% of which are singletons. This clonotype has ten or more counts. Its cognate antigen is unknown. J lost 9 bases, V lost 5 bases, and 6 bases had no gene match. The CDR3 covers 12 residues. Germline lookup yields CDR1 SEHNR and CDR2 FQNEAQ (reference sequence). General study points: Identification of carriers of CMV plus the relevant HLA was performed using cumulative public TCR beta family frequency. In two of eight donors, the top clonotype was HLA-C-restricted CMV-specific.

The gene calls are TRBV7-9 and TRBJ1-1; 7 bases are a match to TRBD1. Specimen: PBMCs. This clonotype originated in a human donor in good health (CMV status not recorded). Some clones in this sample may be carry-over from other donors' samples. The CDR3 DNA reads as TGTGCCAGCAGCGGTGGGACAGACAAAGCTTTCTTT. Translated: CASSGGTDKAFF.